Listed below are T cell receptor beta chains from one sample, sequenced in a study of Ad26.COV2.S vaccination and SARS-CoV-2 variants. Only in-frame clones appear in the TCRdb table, and some are missing; sequencing was by immunoSEQ multiplex PCR. This sample has around 450,000 clones, with 88% found just once. The sample in question was peripheral blood, obtained in a trial of Ad26.COV2.S vaccine versus placebo. These receptors originate from a person aged 18-60 years who received the Ad26.COV2.S COVID-19 vaccine or a placebo. The CDR3 runs from the conserved cysteine through the conserved F or W. The D gene is left open where the match is weak. Size values are once, few and many counts, or a class for expanded clones, and some rows have none.

d_call: TRBD1; j_call: TRBJ2-5; clone_size: NA; v_call: TRBV7-2; cdr3_aa: CASSSLGQGEETQYF; cdr3_nt: TGTGCCAGCAGCTCTCTCGGACAGGGTGAGGAGACCCAGTACTTC
d_call: TRBD1; j_call: TRBJ2-6; clone_size: NA; v_call: TRBV7-9; cdr3_aa: CASSLARGQGSGANVLTF; cdr3_nt: TGTGCCAGCAGCTTAGCCAGGGGGCAGGGCTCTGGGGCCAACGTCCTGACTTTC
d_call: NA; j_call: TRBJ1-1; clone_size: NA; v_call: TRBV11-3; cdr3_aa: CASSLGGGSEAFF; cdr3_nt: TGTGCCAGCAGCTTAGGCGGGGGATCGGAAGCTTTCTTT
d_call: NA; j_call: TRBJ1-1; clone_size: NA; v_call: TRBV3-1/TRBV3-2; cdr3_aa: CASSQVRYTEAFF; cdr3_nt: TGTGCCAGCAGCCAAGTCCGTTACACTGAAGCTTTCTTT
d_call: NA; j_call: TRBJ1-2; clone_size: NA; v_call: TRBV7-3; cdr3_aa: CASSLMATGVRTF; cdr3_nt: TGTGCCAGCAGCTTAATGGCGACGGGAGTCCGCACCTTC
d_call: NA; j_call: TRBJ1-1; clone_size: NA; v_call: TRBV2; cdr3_aa: CASSVGGVNTEAFF; cdr3_nt: TGTGCCAGCAGTGTAGGGGGTGTGAACACTGAAGCTTTCTTT
d_call: NA; j_call: TRBJ1-6; clone_size: NA; v_call: TRBV15; cdr3_aa: CATSRGGRNSPLHF; cdr3_nt: TGTGCCACCAGCAGAGGAGGCAGGAATTCACCCCTCCACTTT
d_call: TRBD1; j_call: TRBJ2-7; clone_size: NA; v_call: TRBV6-5; cdr3_aa: CASRRGQGPYEQYF; cdr3_nt: TGTGCCAGCAGGAGGGGACAGGGGCCCTACGAGCAGTACTTC
d_call: NA; j_call: TRBJ2-2; clone_size: NA; v_call: TRBV9; cdr3_aa: CASNSEFANTGELFF; cdr3_nt: TGTGCCAGCAACAGCGAATTCGCGAACACCGGGGAGCTGTTTTTT
d_call: TRBD1; j_call: TRBJ1-1; clone_size: NA; v_call: TRBV29-1; cdr3_aa: CSVSRGTEAFF; cdr3_nt: TGCAGCGTCTCCAGGGGGACCGAAGCTTTCTTT
d_call: NA; j_call: TRBJ1-2; clone_size: NA; v_call: TRBV5-1; cdr3_aa: CASSLDNGGLDGYTF; cdr3_nt: TGCGCCAGCAGCTTGGATAACGGAGGGCTCGATGGCTACACCTTC
d_call: TRBD1; j_call: TRBJ1-2; clone_size: NA; v_call: TRBV7-6; cdr3_aa: CASSLNVQGIGLEGYTF; cdr3_nt: TGTGCCAGCAGCCTAAACGTACAGGGGATCGGGTTAGAAGGCTACACCTTC
d_call: TRBD1; j_call: TRBJ1-4; clone_size: NA; v_call: TRBV2; cdr3_aa: CASSVRTGWSEKLFF; cdr3_nt: TGTGCCAGCAGTGTTCGGACAGGGTGGAGTGAAAAACTGTTTTTT
d_call: TRBD2; j_call: TRBJ2-3; clone_size: NA; v_call: TRBV4-1; cdr3_aa: CASSQGARRGGRDTQYF; cdr3_nt: TGCGCCAGCAGCCAAGGGGCCCGGCGGGGGGGCAGAGATACGCAGTATTTT
d_call: TRBD1; j_call: TRBJ2-5; clone_size: NA; v_call: TRBV28; cdr3_aa: CAIAGGQGWETQYF; cdr3_nt: TGTGCCATCGCGGGGGGACAGGGGTGGGAGACCCAGTACTTC
d_call: TRBD2; j_call: TRBJ2-5; clone_size: NA; v_call: TRBV7-3; cdr3_aa: CASSVGLGAETQYF; cdr3_nt: TGTGCCAGCAGCGTGGGACTAGGCGCAGAGACCCAGTACTTC
d_call: NA; j_call: TRBJ2-5; clone_size: NA; v_call: TRBV28; cdr3_aa: CASYNPLQEAQYF; cdr3_nt: TGTGCCAGTTACAACCCTCTCCAAGAGGCCCAGTACTTC
d_call: NA; j_call: TRBJ2-5; clone_size: once; v_call: TRBV29-1; cdr3_aa: CSVELGQETQYF; cdr3_nt: TGCAGCGTTGAATTAGGCCAAGAGACCCAGTACTTC
d_call: TRBD1; j_call: TRBJ2-7; clone_size: once; v_call: TRBV28; cdr3_aa: CASSLGRTGPPYEQYF; cdr3_nt: TGTGCCAGCAGTTTGGGGCGGACAGGGCCCCCCTACGAGCAGTACTTC
d_call: NA; j_call: TRBJ1-6; clone_size: NA; v_call: TRBV30; cdr3_aa: CAWSVEGNNSPLHF; cdr3_nt: TGTGCCTGGAGTGTAGAGGGAAATAATTCACCCCTCCACTTT